This TCR beta chain originates from a study of Graves' ophthalmopathy and Graves' hyperthyroidism. Study-wide context: The authors collected peripheral blood at initial diagnosis, before any treatment.

Germline loops: CDR1 MDHEN, CDR2 SYDVKM. This CDR3 spans 14 amino acids. The junction had 8 bases not matched to a gene; V was cut back by 1 base and J by 9 bases. This clonotype was counted at least ten times. RNA transcripts served as template for amplifying TCR beta CDR3 sequences. An opening RT-PCR round employed HTBI primers and preceded a second-round multiplex PCR. TCRdb re-called the multiplex PCR reads through MiXCR, storing one row per CDR3 protein. The table records a few hundred thousand distinct CDR3 sequences, approximately 18% of them present only once. Ineligible for inclusion were patients with other autoimmune diseases, uncontrolled infections, pregnancy or lactation.

The sequenced sample consisted of peripheral blood. This TCR was recovered from an adult woman with stable Graves' hyperthyroidism. The chain has TRBV28 and TRBJ2-5; 7 nucleotides match TRBD1. The CDR3 nucleotides are TGTGCCAGCAGTTTATTCCAGGGGGAGAGGCCCCAGTACTTC. Encoded protein: CASSLFQGERPQYF.